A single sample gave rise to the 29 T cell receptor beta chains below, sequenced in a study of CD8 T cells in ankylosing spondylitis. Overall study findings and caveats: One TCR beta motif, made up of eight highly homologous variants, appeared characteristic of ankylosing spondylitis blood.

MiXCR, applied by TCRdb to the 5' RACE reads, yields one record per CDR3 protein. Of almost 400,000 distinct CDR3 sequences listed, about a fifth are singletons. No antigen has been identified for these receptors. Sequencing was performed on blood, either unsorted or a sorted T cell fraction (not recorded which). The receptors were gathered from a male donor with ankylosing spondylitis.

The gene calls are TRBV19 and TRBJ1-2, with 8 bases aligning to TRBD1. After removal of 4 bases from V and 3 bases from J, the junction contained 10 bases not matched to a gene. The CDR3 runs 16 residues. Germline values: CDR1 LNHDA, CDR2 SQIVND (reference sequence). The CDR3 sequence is CASSTPDRGSDYGYTF. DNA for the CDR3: TGTGCCAGTAGTACCCCAGACAGGGGTTCTGACTATGGCTACACCTTC.

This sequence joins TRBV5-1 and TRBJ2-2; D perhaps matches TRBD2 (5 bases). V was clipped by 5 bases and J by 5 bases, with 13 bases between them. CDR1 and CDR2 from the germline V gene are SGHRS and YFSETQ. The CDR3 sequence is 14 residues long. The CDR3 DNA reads TGCGCCAGCAGTACCGGGGTCTATACCGGGGAGCTGTTTTTT. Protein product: CASSTGVYTGELFF.

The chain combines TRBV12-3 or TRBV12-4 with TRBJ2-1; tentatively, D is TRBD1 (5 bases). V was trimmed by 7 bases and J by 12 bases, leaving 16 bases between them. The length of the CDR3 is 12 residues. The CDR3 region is CASTQPPRGQFF. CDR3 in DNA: TGTGCCAGCACCCAGCCCCCTAGGGGGCAGTTCTTC.

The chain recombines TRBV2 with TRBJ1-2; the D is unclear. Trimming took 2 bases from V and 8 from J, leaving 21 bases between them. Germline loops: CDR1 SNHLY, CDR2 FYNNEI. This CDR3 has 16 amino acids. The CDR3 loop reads CASSERTSHLLEGYTF. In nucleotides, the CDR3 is TGTGCCAGCAGTGAACGAACCTCCCACCTCCTGGAAGGCTACACCTTC.

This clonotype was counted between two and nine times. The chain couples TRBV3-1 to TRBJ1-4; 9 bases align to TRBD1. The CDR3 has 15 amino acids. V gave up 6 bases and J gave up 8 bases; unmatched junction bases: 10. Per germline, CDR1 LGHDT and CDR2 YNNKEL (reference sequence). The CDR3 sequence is CASSPRTGAVEKLFF. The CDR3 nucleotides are TGTGCCAGCAGTCCGCGGACAGGGGCGGTGGAAAAACTGTTTTTT.

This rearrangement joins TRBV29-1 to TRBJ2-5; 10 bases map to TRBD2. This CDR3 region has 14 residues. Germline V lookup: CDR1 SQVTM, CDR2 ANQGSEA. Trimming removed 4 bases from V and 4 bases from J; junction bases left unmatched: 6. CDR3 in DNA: TGCAGCGTTGTCCCTAGCGGGAGAGGAGAGACCCAGTACTTC. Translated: CSVVPSGRGETQYF.

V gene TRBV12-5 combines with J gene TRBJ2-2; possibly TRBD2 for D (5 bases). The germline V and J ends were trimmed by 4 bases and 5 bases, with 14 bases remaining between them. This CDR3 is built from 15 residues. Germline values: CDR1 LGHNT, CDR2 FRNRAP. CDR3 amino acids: CASGYGSGVTGELFF. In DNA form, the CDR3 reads TGTGCTAGTGGTTATGGGAGTGGTGTTACCGGGGAGCTGTTTTTT. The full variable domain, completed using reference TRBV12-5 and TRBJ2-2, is DARVTQTPRHKVTEMGQEVTMRCQPILGHNTVFWYRQTMMQGLELLAYFRNRAPLDDSGMPKDRFSAEMPDATLATLKIQPSEPRDSAVYFCASGYGSGVTGELFFGEGSRLTVL.

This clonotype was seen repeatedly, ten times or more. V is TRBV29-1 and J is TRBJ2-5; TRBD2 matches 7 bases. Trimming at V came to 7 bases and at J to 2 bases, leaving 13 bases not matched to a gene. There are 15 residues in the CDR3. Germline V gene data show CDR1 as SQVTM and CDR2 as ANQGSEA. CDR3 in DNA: TGCAGCGGCCGAACCGGGACTAACTTACAAGAGACCCAGTACTTC. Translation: CSGRTGTNLQETQYF.

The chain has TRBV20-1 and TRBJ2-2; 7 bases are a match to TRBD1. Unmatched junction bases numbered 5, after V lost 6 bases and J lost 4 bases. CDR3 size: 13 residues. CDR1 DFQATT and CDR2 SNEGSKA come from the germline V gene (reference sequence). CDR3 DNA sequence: TGCAGTGCAATGGGACAGACCACCGGGGAGCTGTTTTTT. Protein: CSAMGQTTGELFF.

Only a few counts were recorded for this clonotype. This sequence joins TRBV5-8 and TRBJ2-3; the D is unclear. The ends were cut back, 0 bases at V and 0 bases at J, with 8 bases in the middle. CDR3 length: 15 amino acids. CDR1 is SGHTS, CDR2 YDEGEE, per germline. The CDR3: CASSLGPLSTDTQYF. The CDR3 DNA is TGTGCCAGCAGCTTGGGACCCCTCAGCACAGATACGCAGTATTTT.

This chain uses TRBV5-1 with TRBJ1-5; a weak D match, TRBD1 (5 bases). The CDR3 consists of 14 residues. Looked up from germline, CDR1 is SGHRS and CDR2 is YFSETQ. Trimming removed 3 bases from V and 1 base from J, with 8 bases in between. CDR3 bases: TGCGCCAGCAGCTCGGGACCGAGCAATCAGCCCCAGCATTTT. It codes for CASSSGPSNQPQHF.

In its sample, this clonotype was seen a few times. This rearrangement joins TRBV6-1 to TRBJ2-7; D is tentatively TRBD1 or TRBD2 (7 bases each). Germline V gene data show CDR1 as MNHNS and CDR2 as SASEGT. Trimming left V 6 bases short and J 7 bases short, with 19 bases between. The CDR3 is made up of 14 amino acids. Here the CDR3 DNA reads TGTGCCAGCAGACGGGGGGACAGTCTTTGGGAGCAGTACTTC. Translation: CASRRGDSLWEQYF.

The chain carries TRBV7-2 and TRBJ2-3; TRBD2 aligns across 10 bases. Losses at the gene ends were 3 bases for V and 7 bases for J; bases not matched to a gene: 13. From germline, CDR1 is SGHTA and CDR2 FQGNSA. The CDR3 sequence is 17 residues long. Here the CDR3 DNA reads TGTGCCAGCAGCTTTCTCACTAGCGGGATGTCGGTGTATACGCAGTATTTT. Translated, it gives CASSFLTSGMSVYTQYF.

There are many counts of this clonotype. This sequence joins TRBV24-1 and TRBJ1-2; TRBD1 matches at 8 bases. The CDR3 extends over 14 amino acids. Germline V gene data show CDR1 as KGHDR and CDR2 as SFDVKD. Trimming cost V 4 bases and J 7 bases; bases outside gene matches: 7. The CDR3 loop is CATSDQNTGGGYTF. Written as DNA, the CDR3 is TGTGCCACCAGTGACCAAAATACAGGGGGTGGCTACACCTTC.

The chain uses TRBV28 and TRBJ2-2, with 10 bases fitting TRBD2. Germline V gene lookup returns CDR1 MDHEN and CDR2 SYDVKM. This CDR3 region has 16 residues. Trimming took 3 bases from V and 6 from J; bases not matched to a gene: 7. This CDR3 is CASSFEAGGRSGELFF. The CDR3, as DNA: TGTGCCAGCAGTTTCGAAGCGGGAGGGCGATCCGGGGAGCTGTTTTTT.

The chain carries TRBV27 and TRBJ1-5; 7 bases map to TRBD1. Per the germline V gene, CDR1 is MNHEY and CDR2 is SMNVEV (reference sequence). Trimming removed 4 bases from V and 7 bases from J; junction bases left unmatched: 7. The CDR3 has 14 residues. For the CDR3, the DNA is TGTGCCAGCAGTTCTTACAGGGGAGGGCAGCCCCAGCATTTT. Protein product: CASSSYRGGQPQHF.

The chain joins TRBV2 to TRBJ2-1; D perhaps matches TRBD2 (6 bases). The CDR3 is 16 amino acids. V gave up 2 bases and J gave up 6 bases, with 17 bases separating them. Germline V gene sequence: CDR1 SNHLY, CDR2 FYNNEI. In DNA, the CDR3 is TGTGCCAGCAGTGAATTCGGGAACAGCGGGTCCAATGAGCAGTTCTTC. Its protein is CASSEFGNSGSNEQFF. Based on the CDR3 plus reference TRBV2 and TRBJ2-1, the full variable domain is EPEVTQTPSHQVTQMGQEVILRCVPISNHLYFYWYRQILGQKVEFLVSFYNNEISEKSEIFDDQFSVERPDGSNFTLKIRSTKLEDSAMYFCASSEFGNSGSNEQFFGPGTRLTVL.

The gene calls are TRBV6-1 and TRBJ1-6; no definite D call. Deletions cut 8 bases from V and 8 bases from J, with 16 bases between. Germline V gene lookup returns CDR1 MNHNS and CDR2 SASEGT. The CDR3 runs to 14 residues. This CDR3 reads CASLAAGGYSPLHF. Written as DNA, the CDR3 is TGTGCCAGCCTCGCGGCGGGAGGTTATTCACCCCTCCACTTT.

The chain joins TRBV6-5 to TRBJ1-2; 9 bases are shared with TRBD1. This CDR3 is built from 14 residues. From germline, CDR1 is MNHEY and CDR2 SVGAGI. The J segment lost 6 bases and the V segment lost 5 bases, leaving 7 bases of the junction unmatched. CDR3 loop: CASSLLGTGNGYTF. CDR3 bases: TGTGCCAGCAGTCTCCTCGGGACAGGGAATGGCTACACCTTC.

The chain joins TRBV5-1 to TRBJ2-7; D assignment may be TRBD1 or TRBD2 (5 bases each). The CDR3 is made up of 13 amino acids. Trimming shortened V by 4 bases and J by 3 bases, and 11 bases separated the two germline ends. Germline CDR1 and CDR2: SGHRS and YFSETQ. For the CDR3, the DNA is TGCGCCAGCAGCATGGGGGACGGCTACGAGCAGTACTTC. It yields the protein CASSMGDGYEQYF.

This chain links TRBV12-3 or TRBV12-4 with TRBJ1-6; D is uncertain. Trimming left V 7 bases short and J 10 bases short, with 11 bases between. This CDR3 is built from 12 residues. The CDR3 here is CASKNQRSPLHF. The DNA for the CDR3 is TGTGCCAGCAAGAATCAGAGGTCACCCCTCCACTTT.

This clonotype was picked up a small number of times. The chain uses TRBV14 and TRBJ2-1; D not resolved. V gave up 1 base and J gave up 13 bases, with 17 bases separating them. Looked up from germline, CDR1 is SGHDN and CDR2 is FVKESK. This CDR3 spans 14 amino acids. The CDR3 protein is CASSQGDIYRYQFF. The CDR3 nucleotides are TGTGCCAGCAGCCAAGGAGACATATATAGATACCAGTTCTTC.

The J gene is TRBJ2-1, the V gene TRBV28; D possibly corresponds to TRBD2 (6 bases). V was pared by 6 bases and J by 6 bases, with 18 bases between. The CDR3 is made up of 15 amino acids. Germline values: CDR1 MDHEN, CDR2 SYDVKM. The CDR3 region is CASSPLRGYGNEQFF. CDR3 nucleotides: TGTGCCAGCAGCCCGCTTCGGGGGTACGGCAATGAGCAGTTCTTC. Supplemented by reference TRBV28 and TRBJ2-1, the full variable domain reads DVKVTQSSRYLVKRTGEKVFLECVQDMDHENMFWYRQDPGLGLRLIYFSYDVKMKEKGDIPEGYSVSREKKERFSLILESASTNQTSMYLCASSPLRGYGNEQFFGPGTRLTVL.

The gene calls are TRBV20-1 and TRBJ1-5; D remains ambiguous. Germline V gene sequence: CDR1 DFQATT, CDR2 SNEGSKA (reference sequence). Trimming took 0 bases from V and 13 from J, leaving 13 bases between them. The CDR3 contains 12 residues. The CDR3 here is CSARDARVEQHF. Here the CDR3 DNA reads TGCAGTGCTAGAGATGCCCGAGTTGAACAGCATTTT.

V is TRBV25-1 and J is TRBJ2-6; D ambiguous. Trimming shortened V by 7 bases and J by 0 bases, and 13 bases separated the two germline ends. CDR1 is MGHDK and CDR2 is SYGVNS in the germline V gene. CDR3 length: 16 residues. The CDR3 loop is CASTSSRVSGANVLTF. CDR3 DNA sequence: TGTGCCAGCACCTCCAGCCGGGTCTCTGGGGCCAACGTCCTGACTTTC.

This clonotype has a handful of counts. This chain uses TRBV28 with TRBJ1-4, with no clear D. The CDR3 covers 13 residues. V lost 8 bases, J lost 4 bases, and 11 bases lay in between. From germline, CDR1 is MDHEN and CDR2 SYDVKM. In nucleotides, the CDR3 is TGTGCCAGCCGAGGGCACGTTAATGAAAAACTGTTTTTT. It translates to CASRGHVNEKLFF.

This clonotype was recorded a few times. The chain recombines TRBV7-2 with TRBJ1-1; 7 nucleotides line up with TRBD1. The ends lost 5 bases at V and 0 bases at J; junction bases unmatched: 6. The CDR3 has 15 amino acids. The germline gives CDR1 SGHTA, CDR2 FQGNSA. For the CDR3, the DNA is TGTGCCAGCAGCAGACGGGGACAGATGAACACTGAAGCTTTCTTT. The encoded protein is CASSRRGQMNTEAFF.

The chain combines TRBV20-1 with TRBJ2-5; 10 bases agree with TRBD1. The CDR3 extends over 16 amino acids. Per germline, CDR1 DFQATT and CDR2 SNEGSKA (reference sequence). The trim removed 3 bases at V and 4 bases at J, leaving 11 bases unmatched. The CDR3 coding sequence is TGCAGTGCTAGCTTTCGGACAGGGGGAATTTCAGAGACCCAGTACTTC. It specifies CSASFRTGGISETQYF.

The CDR3 sequence is CSASSQLQETQYF. The DNA for the CDR3 is TGCAGTGCTAGCAGTCAACTCCAAGAGACCCAGTACTTC. This chain joins TRBV20-1 and TRBJ2-5, with D uncertain. Trimming left V 3 bases short and J 1 base short, with 9 bases between. The CDR3 runs to 13 residues. Germline assignment: CDR1 DFQATT and CDR2 SNEGSKA (reference sequence).